The entry that follows covers one TCR beta chain sequence. The data were obtained in a study of PD-L1 blockade in urothelial cancer. Study-wide context: About 85% of the roughly 29 patients were men whose urothelial cancer was bladder-origin.

The junction had 10 bases not matched to a gene; V was cut back by 3 bases and J by 3 bases. This CDR3 comprises 16 residues. Germline V lookup: CDR1 LNHNV, CDR2 YYDKDF (reference sequence). Here immunoSEQ multiplex PCR was the method, and the copy in TCRdb shows in-frame clones only, minus some. Among 55,000 to 70,000 clones, over 75% were seen once, and the ten largest hold around 4.6%. This TCR was recovered from an older man with urothelial cancer. This specimen was PBMCs, taken around atezolizumab (anti-PD-L1) treatment. The chain uses TRBV15 and TRBJ2-5; 7 bases are a match to TRBD2. CDR3 amino acids: CATSRGGGAGEETQYF. In DNA form, the CDR3 reads TGTGCCACCAGCAGGGGGGGTGGGGCGGGAGAAGAGACCCAGTACTTC.